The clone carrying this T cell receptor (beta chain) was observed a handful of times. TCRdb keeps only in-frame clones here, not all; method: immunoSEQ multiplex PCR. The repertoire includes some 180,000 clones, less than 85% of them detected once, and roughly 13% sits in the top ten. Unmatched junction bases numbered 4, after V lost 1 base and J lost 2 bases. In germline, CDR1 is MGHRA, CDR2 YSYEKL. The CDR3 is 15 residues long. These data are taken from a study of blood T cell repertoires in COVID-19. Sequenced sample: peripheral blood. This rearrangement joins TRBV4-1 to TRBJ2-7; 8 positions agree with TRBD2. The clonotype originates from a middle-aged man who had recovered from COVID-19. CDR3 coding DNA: TGCGCCAGCAGCCAAGCTAGCGGGCAAGCCTACGAGCAGTACTTC. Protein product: CASSQASGQAYEQYF.